The clone carrying this T cell receptor beta chain was counted only a few times. This entry is derived from a study of blood T cell repertoires in COVID-19. At the level of the study: COVID-19 samples, acute and convalescent, were from the United States, Italy and Spain. PBMCs, B-cell-depleted T cells, or T cells provided the cDNA or gDNA that made up the material.

As handled by the study authors: Quantification of nucleated cells was approximated via reference gene primer amplification. The protocol was immunoSEQ multiplex PCR, while the TCRdb copy is restricted to in-frame clones and leaves out a portion. That table is the source of V, J and clone size, and D and trimming were worked out from the DNA. The repertoire consists of 150,000 to 200,000 clones, with 75% to 85% occurring once and the leading ten covering about a tenth. This TCR came from a human donor in a cohort sampled during active COVID-19. Input material: peripheral blood.

The CDR3: CASSFRGFSDANTGELFF. CDR3 nucleotides: TGTGCCAGCAGTTTCCGGGGATTTTCGGACGCGAACACCGGGGAGCTGTTTTTT. The chain recombines TRBV27 with TRBJ2-2; perhaps TRBD2 as D (5 bases). Trimming stripped 3 bases from V and 0 bases from J, with 17 bases between. This CDR3 contains 18 residues. CDR1 is MNHEY and CDR2 is SMNVEV in the germline V gene (reference sequence).